This TCR beta chain was captured in a study of cytomegalovirus exposure and HLA in healthy donors (dated by TCRdb to about 2017). About the full investigation: An earlier analysis of some 600 of the donors reported 276 Gb of sequence data and around 100 million unique TCR beta sequences obtained from approximately 180 million T cells. Typing coverage differed by locus: A, B, C, DRB1 and DQB1 were typed in about 620-640 donors, DQA1 in about 560, DPA1 in roughly 590, and DPB1 in roughly 450. All discovery cohort repertoires had been generated on a single sequencing platform. Alongside the repertoire data, information on donor age, sex, ethnicity and CMV serostatus was compiled. Of the roughly 390 genotyped donors, approximately 83% fell in the genetic ancestry cluster associated with self-reported Caucasian donors. To predict cytomegalovirus infection status, the study combined high-throughput TCR immunosequencing, statistical association of individual TCRs with disease status, and machine learning. A later genetic analysis took genome-wide SNP genotypes for about 60% of the roughly 670 donors and used that subset as a discovery cohort. Rather than drawing on any new phenotypic data, the later analysis identified candidate immune exposures from TCR beta sequences and the way those sequences occurred across donors. To decide whether each TCR beta V gene segment behaved as functional or pseudogenic, an earlier analysis of some 540 of the donors relied on high-throughput TCR beta sequencing. A later analysis re-analyzed previously published TCR beta repertoires from 500 to 700 donors and added high-resolution HLA genotyping to study TCR occurrence patterns. Besides the first cohort of roughly 660 subjects, a separate validation cohort made up of 120 different subjects was used. Roughly 5 DR-DQ haplotypes were handled as single units for association and clustering, since linkage in the cohort was strong. Among a few hundred genotyped donors of the cohort, an average of about 240,000 unique TCR beta nucleotide sequences were sequenced per donor, around 20% of them non-productive. Using immunosequencing, the study profiled T cell repertoires from about 650 subjects and related those repertoires to cytomegalovirus serostatus. Class I and class II HLA loci were covered by the typing at four-digit resolution. The study aimed to test whether signatures of past pathogen exposure could be identified by cataloging public T cell receptors. An early release that covered 500 to 800 HLA-typed donors contained about 300 gigabases of sequencing data and 65 million to 100 million unique TCR sequences.

The cohort was made up of 500 to 850 healthy bone marrow donors. Cohort members were all nominally healthy when sampled, although unrecorded immune exposures were likely present. The donor was CMV seropositive and belonged to the group of 270 or so seropositive cohort members. Every donor gave a peripheral blood sample, and the peripheral blood mononuclear cells from that sample were used for TCR beta sequencing. The Qiagen DNeasy Blood Extraction Kit was used to extract genomic DNA from the blood cell samples. Note on this clone: Its antigen specificity is not known. No base-level quality is on record; no much larger clone is a single base apart.

The CDR3 numbers 14 residues from cysteine through phenylalanine. The only DNA kept is the CDR3, 42 bases in frame from the first base. Cut back by 3 bases and 5 bases, the V and J ends lie 11 bases apart. CDR1 and CDR2 were assigned from the germline V gene (reference sequence) as WNHNN and SYGVQD. Study-wide conclusions, independent of this receptor: A total of 150 to 200 TCR beta chains were listed by the study as associated with cytomegalovirus. Presence/absence analyses assumed roughly uniform sequencing depth across donors, an assumption that may not hold. In a later genetic analysis, fewer N-insertions in productive TCRs were reported among donors in an Asian-associated ancestry cluster than the 666-donor mean. In an earlier analysis of 587 of the donors, most TCR beta V segments appeared in productive rearrangements about 87% or about 30% of the time, broadly matching IMGT annotations. Only TCR beta chains were sequenced in this cohort, and the absence of alpha or paired-chain data limited detectable features. A later analysis found that HLA-associated TCR beta chains were more clonally expanded and had lower generation probabilities than equally common non-associated chains. In a later analysis, over 15,000 TCR beta sequences were associated with specific HLA alleles at a false discovery rate of 0.05. A cluster of highly shared sequence variants was judged likely to represent a technical artifact of the sequencing pipeline. A further reported finding was that TCR beta sequences accurately predicted the HLA-A and HLA-B alleles for most subjects in the first cohort. In a later analysis, most CMV-associated TCR beta chains were found to appear HLA-restricted, with HLA associations seemingly driven largely by CMV exposure. The earlier analysis of approximately 540 of the donors excluded 15 to 20 rarely observed V segments, including chromosome 9 orphons, because counts were too low. In a later analysis, several top co-occurrence clusters were reported to appear linked to parvovirus B19, influenza, CMV and Epstein-Barr virus. V-gene and J-gene trimming of TCR beta chains was associated with a missense DCLRE1C variant in a later genetic analysis, and the association was replicated in an independent cohort. Because HLA typing was missing for some donors at each locus, association tests included only the typed subset. Assigning TCR associations to individual alleles was difficult when HLA alleles, especially DR and DQ, strongly co-occurred. According to a later analysis, TCR association rates differed among HLA loci, with DRB1 alleles showing the most associated TCRs and HLA-C alleles showing the fewest. A few of the identified cytomegalovirus-associated TCR beta chains were confirmed in vitro to be specific for cytomegalovirus antigens. It was suggested by the authors that the approach could potentially be generalized to other disease states and immunological phenotypes. In both the original and validation cohorts, the classifier was reported to diagnose cytomegalovirus status with high specificity and sensitivity. Most TCR sequences were observed very rarely across donors, whereas some public TCRs were present in many individuals. Because the 87-base-pair reads could not distinguish some IMGT-functional V segments, including TRBV6-2 and TRBV6-3, those segments were excluded. Linkage disequilibrium might explain the correlated functional status among segregating V segments, but an unknown experimental factor could not be ruled out. For the cohort, immune exposure information was limited to CMV serostatus.

Library preparation was by the immunoSEQ multiplex PCR assay. For the multiplex PCR, a mixture combining 60 forward primers for TCR Vbeta segments and 13 reverse primers for TCR Jbeta segments was used. The CDR3 region of rearranged TCR beta genes was amplified from genomic DNA by a multiplex PCR assay. The amplified TCR beta libraries were sequenced on the Illumina HiSeq System as 87-base-pair reads. Per the source publication's procedure: Across the 670 or so repertoires, a later analysis counted tens of millions of unique TCR beta chains, roughly 11 million of which were shared by at least two donors. A nearest-neighbor algorithm error-corrected the raw reads and collapsed the reads into unique sequences, merging closely related sequences to remove PCR and sequencing errors. V, D and J gene segments were assigned by aligning CDR3 sequences to IMGT reference sequences. For a sequence to be retained, a match of at least six nucleotides was required to both a V gene segment and a J gene segment. Rearrangements were called productive when the CDR3 lacked stop codons and stayed in frame with V and J; all others were non-productive. Following IMGT convention, CDR3 was defined as the stretch from the second conserved V-encoded cysteine up to the conserved J-encoded phenylalanine. In an earlier analysis of 587 of the donors, sequences lacking an unambiguous match to a single V gene segment were excluded. In an earlier analysis of several hundred of the donors, a V segment was called functional when productive rearrangements were above 56.7%, and segregating when the standard deviation between donors exceeded 5%. A statistical classification framework was developed to diagnose cytomegalovirus status using the catalog of TCR beta chain sequences. V and J gene assignment, in a later analysis, came from comparing TCR nucleotide sequences with IMGT/GENE-DB human TR gene sequences. A later analysis assigned CDR3 sequences and most-parsimonious VDJ recombination scenarios with the TCRdist pipeline. In a later analysis, each TCR beta chain was defined by its CDR3 amino acid sequence together with its V-gene family, and reads lacking a unique V-gene family were excluded. To address suspected cross-contamination and a sequencing artifact, a later analysis removed a few hundred highly shared, low-generation-probability nucleotide sequences. In a later analysis, a clonal expansion index was calculated for each public chain from normalized within-repertoire ranks of inferred template counts. Generation probabilities in a later analysis came from a VDJ recombination model fitted to out-of-frame rearrangements, and those results were checked against IGoR. In a later analysis, hypergeometric tests were used to score TCR-TCR, TCR-HLA and TCR-CMV co-occurrence, with a repertoire-size bias correction applied to TCR pairs. A later analysis estimated false discovery rates by permuting HLA or CMV assignments 20 times. In a later analysis, co-occurring TCRs were grouped using DBSCAN, with TCRdist sequence similarity added in when clustering inside HLA-allele-positive subsets. For co-occurrence clustering, repertoires with fewer than 30,000 or more than 120,000 public chains were excluded, along with four to six repertoires with anomalous nucleotide sharing. The table was pulled from immuneACCESS by TCRdb, which kept in-frame rearrangements only. Such tables lose some clones; where checked, under half of the loss comes from unresolved V genes, and the rest has no known cause. V, J and clone size are those of that table, while D and trimming were read from the DNA. For this sample the table gives about 110,000 clones, of which over 60% were detected only once. The ten largest make up under 3% of the sample.

The sequence was collected from a woman aged 55-70 years in good health and CMV-seropositive. The chain was built from TRBV10-1 and TRBJ2-1; possibly the D gene is TRBD2, per 6 matching bases. The specimen was PBMCs. The CDR3 corresponds to CASSDTGVNNEQFF. The nucleotide sequence reads as follows: TGCGCCAGCAGTGATACGGGAGTTAACAATGAGCAGTTCTTC.